The 21 T cell receptor beta chains listed next were all sequenced from one sample in a study of T cell changes during pregnancy in multiple sclerosis. Using immunoSEQ multiplex PCR, the repertoire was profiled, and TCRdb retains in-frame clones only, with some absent. The sample includes roughly 48,000 clones, over 90% seen only once; the top ten take under 6%. The material was CD8+ T cells from peripheral blood mononuclear cells, obtained in the first trimester of pregnancy. These TCRs come from a female donor with multiple sclerosis, enrolled in a pregnancy study.

This clone was detected once. The chain joins TRBV19 to TRBJ1-1, with TRBD1 as a possible D gene (5 bases). CDR1 and CDR2 (germline): LNHDA, SQIVND (reference sequence). V gave up 3 bases and J gave up 5 bases, with 10 bases separating them. The CDR3 has 13 amino acids. CDR3 sequence: CASSIIGGTEAFF. The CDR3 coding sequence is TGTGCCAGTAGTATCATCGGGGGAACTGAAGCTTTCTTT.

This chain uses TRBV5-6 with TRBJ2-7; tentatively, D is TRBD1 (7 bases). The ends were cut back, 3 bases at V and 2 bases at J, with 12 bases in the middle. Germline lookup yields CDR1 SGHDT and CDR2 YYEEEE. The CDR3 contains 14 residues. CDR3 residues: CASSWRGQTYEQYF. In DNA, the CDR3 is TGTGCCAGCAGCTGGCGGGGACAGACCTACGAGCAGTACTTC.

The chain combines TRBV2 with TRBJ2-7; TRBD2 agrees at 10 bases. This CDR3 comprises 15 residues. J was trimmed by 3 bases and V by 1 base; bases with no gene match: 3. Germline assignment: CDR1 SNHLY and CDR2 FYNNEI. The CDR3, as DNA: TGTGCCAGCAGTGAAGGGACTAGCGGTCTCTACGAGCAGTACTTC. Its protein product is CASSEGTSGLYEQYF.

The chain recombines TRBV4-1 with TRBJ2-3; the match to TRBD2 covers 9 bases. The CDR3 consists of 16 residues. Trimming took 1 base from V and 4 from J; bases not matched to a gene: 6. Per the germline V gene, CDR1 is MGHRA and CDR2 is YSYEKL. CDR3 nucleotides: TGCGCCAGCAGCCAAGTTGTAGCGGGAGCCTCAGATACGCAGTATTTT. As protein: CASSQVVAGASDTQYF.

The chain carries TRBV5-8 and TRBJ2-2, with 8 bases fitting TRBD2. This CDR3 spans 16 amino acids. V lost 5 bases to trimming and J lost 7 bases; unmatched junction nucleotides: 13. CDR1 SGHTS and CDR2 YDEGEE come from the germline V gene. The DNA of the CDR3 is TGTGCCAGCAGTTTCTGGGGAGCGGGAGAACACGGGGAGCTGTTTTTT. Translated: CASSFWGAGEHGELFF. Variable domain in full (rest from reference TRBV5-8 and TRBJ2-2): EAGVTQSPTHLIKTRGQQATLRCSPISGHTSVYWYQQALGLGLQFLLWYDEGEERNRGNFPPRFSGRQFPNYSSELNVNALELEDSALYLCASSFWGAGEHGELFFGEGSRLTVL.

The chain's CDR3 is CAISEGRFYGYTF. The CDR3 DNA reads TGTGCCATCAGTGAGGGCAGGTTCTATGGCTACACCTTC. This rearrangement joins TRBV10-3 to TRBJ1-2, with D unresolved. Germline V CDR1 and CDR2: ENHRY, SYGVKD. The CDR3 is 13 amino acids. V was clipped by 2 bases and J by 4 bases, with 8 bases between them.

DNA for the CDR3: TGTGCCAGCAGTACCGGGGACAGCACCCTGGGGGACGAGCAGTACTTC. Translation gives CASSTGDSTLGDEQYF. V and J are TRBV28 and TRBJ2-7; 7 bases agree with TRBD1. CDR3 size: 16 residues. CDR1 is MDHEN, CDR2 SYDVKM, per germline. The V and J ends lost 5 bases and 5 bases, in that order; junction bases with no gene match: 15.

Note on this clone: The junction and the germline gene differ at one end; a read error may be behind it. The gene calls are TRBV27 and TRBJ1-1; 8 bases map to TRBD1. CDR3 length: 14 amino acids. Germline lookup yields CDR1 MNHEY and CDR2 SMNVEV (reference sequence). The DNA for the CDR3 is TGTGCCAGCAGCTTATCCGCAGGGGGCTCTGAAGCTTTCTTT. Translated: CASSLSAGGSEAFF.

This chain joins TRBV13 and TRBJ1-2; TRBD1 agrees at 7 bases. Looked up from germline, CDR1 is PRHDT and CDR2 is FYEKMQ (reference sequence). With V trimmed by 8 bases and J by 6 bases, 12 bases remained unmatched. This CDR3 is built from 14 residues. CDR3 loop: CASHTTTGSDGYTF. CDR3 coding DNA: TGTGCCAGCCACACTACGACAGGGAGCGATGGCTACACCTTC.

The gene calls are TRBV27 and TRBJ2-7; the D is unclear. The CDR3 consists of 13 residues. V was trimmed by 3 bases and J by 3 bases, leaving 9 bases between them. Germline CDR1 and CDR2: MNHEY and SMNVEV (reference sequence). The CDR3 reads CASSLGLNYEQYF. The CDR3 nucleotides read TGTGCCAGCAGTTTGGGCCTTAACTACGAGCAGTACTTC.

This clone was counted a single time. V and J are TRBV4-2 and TRBJ2-3; 10 positions agree with TRBD1. Germline CDR1 is LGHNA and CDR2 is YNFKEQ. The CDR3 has 17 amino acids. V lost 3 bases to trimming and J lost 6 bases; unmatched junction nucleotides: 12. CDR3 loop: CASSHLSRDRGGDTQYF. The CDR3, as DNA: TGTGCCAGCAGCCATCTGAGCCGGGACAGGGGAGGGGATACGCAGTATTTT.

This rearrangement joins TRBV5-8 to TRBJ2-1, with 7 nucleotides matching TRBD1. The CDR3 has 16 amino acids. Germline V gene sequence: CDR1 SGHTS, CDR2 YDEGEE. Unmatched junction bases numbered 7, after V lost 4 bases and J lost 0 bases. Here the CDR3 reads CASSGRQGTSYNEQFF. In nucleotides, the CDR3 is TGTGCCAGCAGCGGTCGACAGGGAACCTCCTACAATGAGCAGTTCTTC.

This clone appeared once. The gene calls are TRBV18 and TRBJ2-5; D is perhaps TRBD1 (6 bases). CDR1 is KGHSH, CDR2 LQKENI, per germline. CDR3 length equals 15 residues. V was shortened by 2 bases and J by 4 bases, with 14 bases between the two germline ends. For the CDR3, the DNA is TGTGCCAGCTCACCAACTTGGGACAAGGGAGAGACCCAGTACTTC. Residues: CASSPTWDKGETQYF.

This rearrangement joins TRBV6-1 to TRBJ2-2; 8 bases match TRBD2. The trim removed 2 bases at V and 6 bases at J, leaving 8 bases unmatched. This CDR3 has 16 residues. Germline assignment: CDR1 MNHNS and CDR2 SASEGT. Written as DNA, the CDR3 is TGTGCCAGCAGTGAAAGAGAGCGGGAGTTGGCCGGGGAGCTGTTTTTT. Amino acids: CASSERERELAGELFF.

The chain couples TRBV7-9 to TRBJ2-7; D is possibly TRBD2 (5 bases). Trimming left V 5 bases short and J 2 bases short, with 19 bases between. CDR3 length: 16 residues. The germline CDR1 and CDR2 sequences are SEHNR and FQNEAQ (reference sequence). The CDR3, as DNA: TGTGCCAGCAGCGGAATCCCTGCCCGGGGAACCTACGAGCAGTACTTC. It yields the protein CASSGIPARGTYEQYF.

The genes are TRBV9 and TRBJ2-1; 12 positions match TRBD1. V dropped 5 bases and J dropped 6; count of bases not matched to a gene: 9. CDR3 length equals 16 residues. The germline gives CDR1 SGDLS, CDR2 YYNGEE. The CDR3 protein is CASSGSGTGGFNEQFF. CDR3 nucleotides: TGTGCCAGCAGTGGATCCGGGACAGGGGGCTTCAATGAGCAGTTCTTC.

This chain's CDR3 is CASSLEPSYNEQFF. The DNA for the CDR3 is TGTGCCAGCAGCTTGGAGCCCTCTTACAATGAGCAGTTCTTC. The chain employs TRBV7-6 and TRBJ2-1; D unclear. The CDR3 runs to 14 residues. V lost 3 bases and J 4 bases, leaving 10 bases between the germline ends. Germline assignment: CDR1 SGHVS and CDR2 FNYEAQ.

This chain connects TRBV25-1 to TRBJ1-1; TRBD1 matches at 10 bases. The CDR3 is 16 amino acids. CDR1 is MGHDK, CDR2 SYGVNS, per germline. J lost 1 base, V lost 4 bases, and 6 bases had no gene match. The CDR3, as DNA: TGTGCCAGCAGTGGTGACAGGGGGCCTAAGAACACTGAAGCTTTCTTT. Translation gives CASSGDRGPKNTEAFF. Filled out from reference TRBV25-1 and TRBJ1-1, the complete variable domain reads EADIYQTPRYLVIGTGKKITLECSQTMGHDKMYWYQQDPGMELHLIHYSYGVNSTEKGDLSSESTVSRIRTEHFPLTLESARPSHTSQYLCASSGDRGPKNTEAFFGQGTRLTVV.

This chain joins TRBV19 and TRBJ2-1; 8 nucleotides align to TRBD2. The CDR3 totals 13 residues. V lost 6 bases and J lost 3; bases outside the gene matches: 1. CDR1 LNHDA and CDR2 SQIVND come from the germline V gene (reference sequence). The CDR3 region is CASRSGGYNEQFF. In DNA, the CDR3 is TGTGCCAGTAGGAGCGGGGGCTACAATGAGCAGTTCTTC.

CDR3 protein: CASSMGGNEQFF. The CDR3 DNA sequence: TGTGCCAGTAGTATGGGGGGCAATGAGCAGTTCTTC. The chain combines TRBV19 with TRBJ2-1; possible D gene TRBD2, 6 bases. CDR1 and CDR2 from the germline V gene are LNHDA and SQIVND (reference sequence). The V gene lost 3 bases and the J gene lost 6 bases, with 6 bases spanning the gap. CDR3 length equals 12 residues.

The chain combines TRBV19 with TRBJ1-5; TRBD1 agrees at 7 bases. This CDR3 region has 16 residues. Per the germline V gene, CDR1 is LNHDA and CDR2 is SQIVND (reference sequence). V shed 0 bases, J shed 4 bases, and the junction held 6 bases outside the gene matches. CDR3 amino acids: CASSIEQGWFNQPQHF. The CDR3 nucleotides are TGTGCCAGTAGTATAGAACAGGGGTGGTTTAATCAGCCCCAGCATTTT.